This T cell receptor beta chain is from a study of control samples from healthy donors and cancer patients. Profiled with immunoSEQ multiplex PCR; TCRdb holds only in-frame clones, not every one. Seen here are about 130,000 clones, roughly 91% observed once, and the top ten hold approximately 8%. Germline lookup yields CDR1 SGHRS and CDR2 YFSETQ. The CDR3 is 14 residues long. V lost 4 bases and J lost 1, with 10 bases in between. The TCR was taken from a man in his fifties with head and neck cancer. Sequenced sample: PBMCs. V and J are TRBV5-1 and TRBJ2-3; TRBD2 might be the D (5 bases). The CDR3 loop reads CASSPADRTDTQYF. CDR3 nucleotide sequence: TGCGCCAGCAGCCCAGCGGACCGCACAGATACGCAGTATTTT.